Below, 29 T cell receptor beta chains from the same sample are listed, as sequenced in a study of blood T cell repertoires in COVID-19. Clones were sequenced by immunoSEQ multiplex PCR, and TCRdb holds only the in-frame ones, with some missing. The table shows roughly 50,000 clones, with less than 80% occurring only once. The sample was peripheral blood. These receptors were obtained from a man aged 55 to 69 with acute or convalescent COVID-19.

The chain couples TRBV19 to TRBJ2-2; 8 bases map to TRBD1. With 4 bases clipped from V and 5 bases from J, the junction kept 6 bases outside the gene matches. The germline gives CDR1 LNHDA, CDR2 SQIVND (reference sequence). CDR3 length: 15 amino acids. CDR3 nucleotide sequence: TGTGCCAGTAGTAGAGGACAGGGTTGGACCGGGGAGCTGTTTTTT. Translated: CASSRGQGWTGELFF.

This clone appeared once. The J gene is TRBJ2-7, the V gene TRBV6-2 or TRBV6-3; possible D gene TRBD1, 7 bases. Looked up from germline, CDR1 is MNHEY and CDR2 is SVGEGT. Trimming left V 0 bases short and J 4 bases short, with 13 bases between. The CDR3 spans 15 residues. DNA of the CDR3: TGTGCCAGCAGTTACTCGGCAGGGGGAGGTTACGAGCAGTACTTC. This gives the protein CASSYSAGGGYEQYF.

The chain uses TRBV30 and TRBJ2-2, with a possible D match to TRBD1 (6 bases). This CDR3 is 15 amino acids long. Germline V lookup: CDR1 GTSNPN, CDR2 SVGIG (reference sequence). The V gene lost 5 bases and the J gene lost 1 base, with 14 bases spanning the gap. The CDR3 region is CAWSRDTLNTGELFF. The CDR3 region has the DNA TGTGCCTGGTCCAGGGACACCCTGAACACCGGGGAGCTGTTTTTT.

The chain recombines TRBV11-3 with TRBJ1-1; D gene ambiguous. V shed 5 bases and J shed 3 bases, with 10 bases lying between them. Germline V gene sequence: CDR1 SGHNT, CDR2 YENEEA. The CDR3 sequence is 13 residues long. CDR3 sequence: CASSIRSDTEAFF. The CDR3, as DNA: TGTGCCAGCAGCATCAGGTCGGACACTGAAGCTTTCTTT.

This chain uses TRBV6-2 or TRBV6-3 with TRBJ2-1, with 7 bases aligning to TRBD1. The trim removed 2 bases at V and 7 bases at J, leaving 8 bases unmatched. This CDR3 spans 15 amino acids. Germline V gene data show CDR1 as MNHEY and CDR2 as SVGEGT. CDR3 loop: CASSYGRGRTNEQFF. The CDR3 coding sequence is TGTGCCAGCAGTTACGGAAGGGGGCGCACAAATGAGCAGTTCTTC.

The DNA for the CDR3 is TGTGCCAGCAGTGAAGCGACAAGGACTGAAGCTTTCTTT. Translating gives CASSEATRTEAFF. The chain recombines TRBV6-1 with TRBJ1-1; no firm D call. The V gene's germline CDR1 is MNHNS and CDR2 SASEGT. The CDR3 is made up of 13 amino acids. Between the trimmed V and J ends, which lost 0 bases and 5 bases, there was a span of 7 bases.

The V call is TRBV5-6, the J call TRBJ2-1; D call uncertain. Trimming took off 1 base at V and 1 base at J, with 6 bases between the two ends. The CDR3 consists of 14 residues. Per the germline V gene, CDR1 is SGHDT and CDR2 is YYEEEE. For the CDR3, the DNA is TGTGCCAGCAGCTTGACCCTATCCTACAATGAGCAGTTCTTC. Residues: CASSLTLSYNEQFF.

This sequence joins TRBV7-3 and TRBJ2-3; 11 nucleotides agree with TRBD2. Germline trimming cut 5 bases from V and 3 bases from J; bases unmatched to any gene: 4. CDR1 is SGHTA and CDR2 is FQGTGA in the germline V gene. The CDR3 sequence is 15 residues long. CDR3 loop: CASSMTSGITDTQYF. Here the CDR3 DNA reads TGTGCCAGCAGCATGACTAGCGGGATTACAGATACGCAGTATTTT.

The rearrangement joins TRBV2 to TRBJ2-5; the D gene is possibly TRBD1 (6 bases). The CDR3 loop spans 13 amino acids. Deletions cut 11 bases from V and 5 bases from J, with 18 bases between. CDR1 is SNHLY, CDR2 FYNNEI, per germline. Here the CDR3 DNA reads TGTGCCGGCCGGGACAACCTAGGGGAGACCCAGTACTTC. It specifies CAGRDNLGETQYF.

The chain's CDR3 is CSVDTGDEDTQYF. The CDR3 region has the DNA TGCAGCGTTGACACAGGGGACGAAGATACGCAGTATTTT. The V call is TRBV29-1, the J call TRBJ2-3; 7 bases map to TRBD1. V lost 3 bases to trimming and J lost 5 bases; unmatched junction nucleotides: 5. CDR3 length: 13 amino acids. CDR1 and CDR2 (germline): SQVTM, ANQGSEA.

The rearrangement links TRBV10-3 to TRBJ1-5; D may be TRBD1 (5 bases). V dropped 4 bases and J dropped 0 bases, with 7 bases sitting between them. The CDR3 is 14 amino acids. Germline V gene data show CDR1 as ENHRY and CDR2 as SYGVKD. The CDR3 nucleotides read TGTGCCATCAGTGTGGGGGGTAGCAATCAGCCCCAGCATTTT. Translating it yields CAISVGGSNQPQHF.

The rearrangement joins TRBV15 to TRBJ2-7; 12 bases map to TRBD2. The CDR3 has 18 residues. CDR1 is LNHNV, CDR2 YYDKDF, per germline (reference sequence). Trimming removed 5 bases from V and 4 bases from J; junction bases left unmatched: 15. The CDR3 nucleotides read TGTGCCACCAGCCCTCTCATTCTAGCGGGAGGGCCCGGGTACGAGCAGTACTTC. It translates to CATSPLILAGGPGYEQYF.

The chain joins TRBV18 to TRBJ2-7; 10 bases map to TRBD1. The V gene end was trimmed by 5 bases and the J gene end by 0 bases; junction bases not matched to a gene: 10. Germline V gene lookup returns CDR1 KGHSH and CDR2 LQKENI. CDR3 length equals 17 residues. The CDR3: CASSSGQGGISSYEQYF. The CDR3 DNA reads TGTGCCAGCTCATCCGGACAGGGGGGAATTAGCTCCTACGAGCAGTACTTC.

This clone was recorded once. For the CDR3, the DNA is TGTGCCAGCAGCCCGACCCGTGGCAGGGGGCGCGACACTGAAGCTTTCTTT. Encoded protein: CASSPTRGRGRDTEAFF. The rearrangement joins TRBV11-2 to TRBJ1-1, with 8 bases fitting TRBD1. The CDR3 runs to 17 residues. Trimming took 5 bases from V and 3 from J; bases not matched to a gene: 14. CDR1 is SGHAT and CDR2 is FQNNGV in the germline V gene. The full variable domain, in which reference TRBV11-2 and TRBJ1-1 provide the parts outside the CDR3, is EAGVAQSPRYKIIEKRQSVAFWCNPISGHATLYWYQQILGQGPKLLIQFQNNGVVDDSQLPKDRFSAERLKGVDSTLKIQPAKLEDSAVYLCASSPTRGRGRDTEAFFGQGTRLTVV.

This chain connects TRBV29-1 to TRBJ1-1, with 7 nucleotides matching TRBD1. Trimming removed 6 bases from V and 8 bases from J; junction bases left unmatched: 12. The CDR3 extends over 13 amino acids. Germline loops: CDR1 SQVTM, CDR2 ANQGSEA. DNA for the CDR3: TGCAGCGTAGGCTCGGACAGGTTAAGCGAAGCTTTCTTT. It encodes CSVGSDRLSEAFF.

The J gene is TRBJ1-1, the V gene TRBV11-3, with a tentative D call TRBD1 (6 bases). The CDR3 runs 13 residues. Deletions cut 5 bases from V and 5 bases from J, with 12 bases between. Germline V gives CDR1 SGHNT, CDR2 YENEEA. CDR3 bases: TGTGCCAGCAGCGGCAGGGGTGGGACTGAAGCTTTCTTT. This encodes CASSGRGGTEAFF.

V usage is TRBV7-9 and J usage is TRBJ1-5; weak D call: TRBD1 (6 bases). Germline CDR1 reads SEHNR; CDR2 reads FQNEAQ (reference sequence). V shed 4 bases and J shed 5 bases, with 12 bases lying between them. The CDR3 contains 14 residues. This CDR3 is CASSSDSSYQPQHF. In DNA, the CDR3 is TGTGCCAGCAGCTCGGACAGCTCATATCAGCCCCAGCATTTT. The complete variable domain, with remaining parts taken from reference TRBV7-9 and TRBJ1-5, reads DTGVSQNPRHKITKRGQNVTFRCDPISEHNRLYWYRQTLGQGPEFLTYFQNEAQLEKSRLLSDRFSAERPKGSFSTLEIQRTEQGDSAMYLCASSSDSSYQPQHFGDGTRLSIL.

This clone was observed a handful of times. V gene TRBV7-3 combines with J gene TRBJ1-1, with D maybe TRBD1 (5 bases). V lost 5 bases, J lost 6 bases, and 19 bases lay in between. The CDR3 covers 15 residues. Germline CDR1 and CDR2: SGHTA and FQGTGA. CDR3 nucleotides: TGTGCCAGCAGCGGAGGGGTTGGAGAAGCCCCTGAAGCTTTCTTT. Its protein product is CASSGGVGEAPEAFF.

This chain joins TRBV2 and TRBJ2-5; weak D call: TRBD2 (5 bases). The CDR3 has 12 residues. The V gene lost 8 bases and the J gene lost 0 bases, with 7 bases spanning the gap. The V gene's germline CDR1 is SNHLY and CDR2 FYNNEI. The CDR3 protein is CASFGNQETQYF. The CDR3 nucleotides read TGTGCCAGCTTCGGGAACCAAGAGACCCAGTACTTC.

The CDR3 reads CASSLVGVSHEQYF. In DNA, the CDR3 is TGTGCCAGCAGTTTAGTAGGGGTGTCCCACGAGCAGTACTTC. The chain employs TRBV27 and TRBJ2-7; TRBD1 might be the D (5 bases). CDR3 length equals 14 residues. The V gene's germline CDR1 is MNHEY and CDR2 SMNVEV (reference sequence). Trimming removed 2 bases from V and 5 bases from J, with 13 bases in between.

The chain combines TRBV11-3 with TRBJ2-3, with no clear D. V shed 4 bases and J shed 2 bases, with 7 bases lying between them. The germline gives CDR1 SGHNT, CDR2 YENEEA. The CDR3 consists of 13 residues. CDR3 protein: CASSSSLTDTQYF. CDR3 sequence (DNA): TGTGCCAGCAGCTCTAGTCTCACAGATACGCAGTATTTT.

The chain joins TRBV5-4 to TRBJ2-5; TRBD2 might be the D (5 bases). The CDR3 spans 11 residues. V was cut by 8 bases and J by 4 bases, with 9 bases left in between. The germline gives CDR1 SGHNT, CDR2 YYREEE (reference sequence). The CDR3 sequence: CASVAGETQYF. The CDR3 bases are TGTGCCAGTGTGGCGGGAGAGACCCAGTACTTC. The complete variable domain, with remaining parts taken from reference TRBV5-4 and TRBJ2-5, reads ETGVTQSPTHLIKTRGQQVTLRCSSQSGHNTVSWYQQALGQGPQFIFQYYREEENGRGNFPPRFSGLQFPNYSSELNVNALELDDSALYLCASVAGETQYFGPGTRLLVL.

This sequence joins TRBV7-8 and TRBJ1-2; 11 bases map to TRBD1. Losses at the gene ends were 4 bases for V and 6 bases for J; bases not matched to a gene: 7. Germline V gives CDR1 SGHVS, CDR2 FQNEAQ. This CDR3 contains 15 residues. Here the CDR3 DNA reads TGTGCCAGCAGCTACGGACAGGGGGCAAACAATGGCTACACCTTC. This translates into CASSYGQGANNGYTF.

This sequence joins TRBV2 and TRBJ1-6, with TRBD1 identical over 7 bases. V lost 2 bases and J lost 7; bases outside the gene matches: 2. The CDR3 extends over 14 amino acids. The germline gives CDR1 SNHLY, CDR2 FYNNEI. The CDR3 here is CASSEYRGNSPLHF. The CDR3 region has the DNA TGTGCCAGCAGTGAATACAGGGGAAATTCACCCCTCCACTTT.

The chain has TRBV10-2 and TRBJ2-4; D unresolved. CDR3 length equals 14 residues. CDR1 and CDR2 from the germline V gene are WSHSY and SAAADI. Between the trimmed V and J ends, which lost 6 bases and 0 bases, there was a span of 9 bases. The CDR3 spells CASRPELAKNIQYF. CDR3 coding DNA: TGCGCCAGCAGGCCGGAGTTAGCCAAAAACATTCAGTACTTC.

This sequence joins TRBV3-1 (or the pseudogene TRBV3-2) and TRBJ2-7; tentative D call: TRBD1 (5 bases). The germline gives CDR1 LGHDT, CDR2 YNNKEL (reference sequence). The CDR3 is 15 residues long. Trimming removed 3 bases at V and 4 bases at J, with 16 bases between. The CDR3 here is CASSQNTGWVYEQYF. The CDR3, as DNA: TGTGCCAGCAGCCAGAATACAGGCTGGGTTTACGAGCAGTACTTC.

The chain recombines TRBV6-1 with TRBJ1-4; maybe TRBD1 (5 bases). The CDR3 is 15 amino acids. V lost 0 bases and J lost 8, with 13 bases in between. Per germline, CDR1 MNHNS and CDR2 SASEGT. In DNA form, the CDR3 reads TGTGCCAGCAGTGAAGCGCAGGCACGGGGGGAAAAACTGTTTTTT. Residues: CASSEAQARGEKLFF.

V and J are TRBV2 and TRBJ2-5; 12 nucleotides align to TRBD2. V dropped 5 bases and J dropped 7; count of bases not matched to a gene: 8. The CDR3 loop spans 15 amino acids. The V gene's germline CDR1 is SNHLY and CDR2 FYNNEI. CDR3 loop: CASSKPSGRVGTQYF. CDR3 coding DNA: TGTGCCAGCAGTAAACCTAGCGGGAGGGTAGGGACCCAGTACTTC.

The chain is built from TRBV7-8 and TRBJ2-3, with D unclear. This CDR3 is built from 13 residues. Germline V gene sequence: CDR1 SGHVS, CDR2 FQNEAQ. V was shortened by 0 bases and J by 2 bases, with 3 bases between the two germline ends. CDR3 bases: TGTGCCAGCAGCTTAGCGTACACAGATACGCAGTATTTT. It specifies CASSLAYTDTQYF.